This paragraph reports one TCR beta chain. Germline lookup yields CDR1 SGHNT and CDR2 YYREEE (reference sequence). V gave up 3 bases and J gave up 2 bases, with 14 bases separating them. The CDR3 has 15 residues. This specimen comes from a study of human T cells and chemical hapten exposure. TCRdb used MiXCR to reprocess the RACE reads, holding one entry per CDR3 protein. The sample carries tens of thousands of distinct CDR3 sequences, more than 6.5% recorded once. Sample time point: patch test 2, 6 weeks after DPC sensitization. Treatment reported: therapeutic diphenylcyclopropenone sensitization with weekly scalp DPC.

The chain has TRBV5-4 and TRBJ2-5, with D unclear. The sample was whole blood, taken in connection with sensitization to the hapten diphenylcyclopropenone (DPC). The sequence was obtained from a woman in her thirties with alopecia areata. Some clones in this sample may be carry-over from other donors' samples. The CDR3 nucleotides read TGTGCCAGCAGCTACGTGGTTGCCGGGCAAGAGACCCAGTACTTC. Protein sequence: CASSYVVAGQETQYF.